The next 21 T cell receptor beta chains were all read from a single sample in a study of siplizumab effects on memory and regulatory T cells. Only in-frame clones appear in the TCRdb table, and some are missing; sequencing was by immunoSEQ multiplex PCR. This table holds around 77,000 clones, roughly 89% found once. Sequenced sample: CD8+ T cells sorted from blood. These receptors all stem from a human donor in good health.

The rearrangement joins TRBV18 to TRBJ1-2; maybe TRBD1 (6 bases). Germline CDR1 KGHSH, CDR2 LQKENI. This CDR3 is 15 amino acids long. Trimming stripped 4 bases from V and 8 bases from J, with 20 bases between. The CDR3 sequence is CASSLHPTGLRGYTF. The DNA for the CDR3 is TGTGCCAGCTCACTCCATCCTACAGGGTTGAGAGGCTACACCTTC.

J is TRBJ2-7 and V is TRBV6-6, with TRBD2 as a possible D gene (6 bases). The CDR3 is 15 residues long. The germline V gene encodes CDR1 MNHNY and CDR2 SVGAGI (reference sequence). The V gene lost 2 bases and the J gene lost 0 bases, with 11 bases spanning the gap. CDR3: CASSYAGTLSYEQYF. In nucleotides, the CDR3 is TGTGCCAGCAGTTACGCAGGGACTCTCTCCTACGAGCAGTACTTC.

The chain uses TRBV7-9 and TRBJ2-7; TRBD2 matches at 12 bases. The CDR3 runs to 15 residues. Germline V gene sequence: CDR1 SEHNR, CDR2 FQNEAQ (reference sequence). Trimming took 2 bases from V and 6 from J; bases not matched to a gene: 5. CDR3: CASSLLAGGHLEQYF. The CDR3 DNA is TGTGCCAGCAGCTTACTAGCGGGGGGGCATCTCGAGCAGTACTTC.

This chain connects TRBV5-4 to TRBJ1-5; no clear D gene. The CDR3 is 14 amino acids. Deletions cut 1 base from V and 0 bases from J, with 5 bases between. Germline V CDR1 and CDR2: SGHNT, YYREEE (reference sequence). The CDR3 reads CASSLRSSNQPQHF. CDR3 DNA sequence: TGTGCCAGCAGCTTGAGGAGTAGCAATCAGCCCCAGCATTTT.

V and J are TRBV18 and TRBJ1-5, with no clear D. The germline V gene has CDR1 KGHSH and CDR2 LQKENI. This CDR3 has 15 residues. V was shortened by 2 bases and J by 7 bases, with 15 bases between the two germline ends. The CDR3 is CASSPVEGDGQPQHF. The CDR3 coding sequence is TGTGCCAGCTCACCAGTCGAGGGAGATGGGCAGCCCCAGCATTTT. The full variable domain, in which reference TRBV18 and TRBJ1-5 provide the parts outside the CDR3, is NAGVMQNPRHLVRRRGQEARLRCSPMKGHSHVYWYRQLPEEGLKFMVYLQKENIIDESGMPKERFSAEFPKEGPSILRIQQVVRGDSAAYFCASSPVEGDGQPQHFGDGTRLSIL.

On this clone: Other DNA sequences in the sample encode the same CDR3. The gene calls are TRBV19 and TRBJ1-1; a weak D match, TRBD1 (5 bases). V gave up 1 base and J gave up 3 bases, with 6 bases separating them. This CDR3 is 13 amino acids long. Germline loops: CDR1 LNHDA, CDR2 SQIVND (reference sequence). The CDR3 spells CASSIGGYTEAFF. In DNA, the CDR3 is TGTGCCAGTAGTATAGGGGGGTACACTGAAGCTTTCTTT.

The rearrangement uses TRBV27 and TRBJ1-1, with a possible D match to TRBD1 (6 bases). The CDR3 is 12 residues long. The germline V gene has CDR1 MNHEY and CDR2 SMNVEV (reference sequence). The germline V and J ends were trimmed by 3 bases and 6 bases, with 8 bases remaining between them. The DNA of the CDR3 is TGTGCCAGCAGTTTTGGGACATCTGAAGCTTTCTTT. The encoded protein is CASSFGTSEAFF.

This clone came up once. The chain recombines TRBV2 with TRBJ2-6, with D possibly matching TRBD1 (6 bases). Germline CDR1 and CDR2: SNHLY and FYNNEI. CDR3 size: 15 residues. V was pared by 6 bases and J by 3 bases, with 12 bases between. The CDR3 DNA reads as TGTGCCAGCAGACCTTACAGGGATGGGGCCAACGTCCTGACTTTC. This encodes CASRPYRDGANVLTF.

The rearrangement links TRBV9 to TRBJ1-4; a possible D gene is TRBD1 (5 bases). Trimming took 0 bases from V and 1 from J, leaving 13 bases between them. The CDR3 sequence is 17 residues long. Germline CDR1 is SGDLS and CDR2 is YYNGEE. The CDR3 DNA reads TGTGCCAGCAGCGTAGGGGCAGGGATAGAAACTAATGAAAAACTGTTTTTT. Amino acid sequence: CASSVGAGIETNEKLFF.

This chain links TRBV5-5 with TRBJ2-2, with 12 bases lining up with TRBD2. The CDR3 is 19 residues long. With V trimmed by 0 bases and J by 1 base, 7 bases remained unmatched. CDR1 SGHKS and CDR2 YYEKEE come from the germline V gene (reference sequence). DNA of the CDR3: TGTGCCAGCAGCTTGGATCCTGTGACTAGCGGGAGGAACACCGGGGAGCTGTTTTTT. Protein product: CASSLDPVTSGRNTGELFF.

V and J are TRBV14 and TRBJ2-7; no definite D call. Trimming took 1 base from V and 0 from J, leaving 4 bases between them. This CDR3 has 13 amino acids. Germline CDR1 reads SGHDN; CDR2 reads FVKESK. The CDR3 DNA sequence: TGTGCCAGCAGCCAAGGGCTCTCCTACGAGCAGTACTTC. Amino acid sequence: CASSQGLSYEQYF.

The V gene is TRBV27, the J gene TRBJ1-5; possible D gene TRBD1, 6 bases. The V gene lost 6 bases and the J gene lost 5 bases, with 14 bases spanning the gap. Looked up from germline, CDR1 is MNHEY and CDR2 is SMNVEV (reference sequence). CDR3 length equals 14 residues. CDR3 DNA sequence: TGTGCCAGCAGGGAAACAGGGTACCATCAGCCCCAGCATTTT. Its protein product is CASRETGYHQPQHF.

This rearrangement joins TRBV13 to TRBJ2-4; 7 bases are shared with TRBD2. The CDR3 consists of 16 residues. The V segment lost 5 bases and the J segment 1 base; nucleotides outside the gene matches: 8. The germline gives CDR1 PRHDT, CDR2 FYEKMQ (reference sequence). CDR3 sequence: CASSSRGEGAKNIQYF. The DNA for the CDR3 is TGTGCCAGCAGCAGCCGGGGGGAGGGGGCCAAAAACATTCAGTACTTC.

V and J are TRBV7-8 and TRBJ2-3; 7 bases are a match to TRBD1. Trimming cost V 4 bases and J 2 bases; bases outside gene matches: 9. Germline assignment: CDR1 SGHVS and CDR2 FQNEAQ. This CDR3 contains 16 residues. The CDR3 coding sequence is TGTGCCAGCAGCTCCCGTGAGGGGGCCTCCACAGATACGCAGTATTTT. Protein sequence: CASSSREGASTDTQYF.

The J gene is TRBJ1-4, the V gene TRBV6-5; D ambiguous. From germline, CDR1 is MNHEY and CDR2 SVGAGI. V was clipped by 2 bases and J by 8 bases, with 6 bases between them. This CDR3 comprises 12 residues. DNA for the CDR3: TGTGCCAGCAGTTACATTGGGGAAAAACTGTTTTTT. It yields the protein CASSYIGEKLFF.

The chain carries TRBV6-1 and TRBJ1-1, with 9 positions matching TRBD1. The CDR3 contains 14 residues. Germline lookup yields CDR1 MNHNS and CDR2 SASEGT. The junction had 3 bases not matched to a gene; V was cut back by 3 bases and J by 4 bases. The CDR3 here is CASSEWDRATEAFF. Written as DNA, the CDR3 is TGTGCCAGCAGTGAGTGGGACAGGGCCACTGAAGCTTTCTTT.

The V call is TRBV29-1, the J call TRBJ2-7; TRBD2 is a possible D gene (6 bases). V was cut by 3 bases and J by 1 base, with 10 bases left in between. Looked up from germline, CDR1 is SQVTM and CDR2 is ANQGSEA. The CDR3 is 13 amino acids. The CDR3 loop reads CSVDVGSSYEQYF. DNA for the CDR3: TGCAGCGTTGACGTCGGGAGTTCCTACGAGCAGTACTTC.

The rearrangement links TRBV5-5 to TRBJ2-3; D gene uncertain. The length of the CDR3 is 15 residues. The V end lost 0 bases, the J end lost 2 bases, and 10 bases lay between the germline ends. Germline V gene lookup returns CDR1 SGHKS and CDR2 YYEKEE (reference sequence). The CDR3 reads CASSLALVTTDTQYF. DNA of the CDR3: TGTGCCAGCAGCTTGGCCCTCGTGACCACAGATACGCAGTATTTT.

The genes are TRBV2 and TRBJ2-7; 9 nucleotides align to TRBD1. V lost 7 bases and J lost 4; bases outside the gene matches: 11. The germline CDR1 and CDR2 sequences are SNHLY and FYNNEI. CDR3 size: 15 residues. The CDR3 DNA sequence: TGTGCCAGCAACCCAGGACAGGGGCCCTCTTACGAGCAGTACTTC. Protein: CASNPGQGPSYEQYF.

This rearrangement joins TRBV15 to TRBJ2-7; possibly TRBD2 for D (6 bases). This CDR3 region has 15 residues. Per germline, CDR1 LNHNV and CDR2 YYDKDF (reference sequence). Trimming cost V 0 bases and J 3 bases, with 12 bases left between them. The CDR3 DNA is TGTGCCACCAGCAGAGATTCGGGACTCCTCTACGAGCAGTACTTC. It codes for CATSRDSGLLYEQYF.

The rearrangement joins TRBV5-4 to TRBJ1-2, with 7 bases lining up with TRBD1. Unmatched junction bases numbered 9, after V lost 5 bases and J lost 8 bases. The CDR3 is made up of 13 amino acids. Germline values: CDR1 SGHNT, CDR2 YYREEE (reference sequence). CDR3 protein: CASSQGGAEGYTF. The CDR3 region has the DNA TGTGCCAGCAGTCAGGGGGGGGCGGAGGGCTACACCTTC.